This TCR beta chain came from a study of Tregs in tolerant kidney transplant recipients. The CDR3 is made up of 16 amino acids. Per the germline V gene, CDR1 is SEHNR and CDR2 is FQNEAQ (reference sequence). Trimming removed 5 bases from V and 4 bases from J; junction bases left unmatched: 11. About this clone itself: What it binds is unknown.

Unstimulated regulatory T cells (CD4+CD25+CD127-), CD4+CD25- non-regulatory cells, CD4 and CD8 cells were FACS-sorted from thawed PBMCs. TCRdb keeps only in-frame clones here, not all; method: immunoSEQ multiplex PCR. In the table there are 120,000 or so clones, roughly 92% of which are singletons. Study-level findings and limits: Validation in larger populations is needed because few patients were studied. Biological reproducibility was not directly addressed, but technical replication error appeared minimal.

The source of this sequence is a human donor in good health. This chain links TRBV7-9 with TRBJ2-1; the match to TRBD2 covers 7 bases. Sequencing was performed on CD4+ T cells from blood. The CDR3 coding sequence is TGTGCCAGCAGCGCCAGCGGGCGGGGGATTTACAATGAGCAGTTCTTC. This codes for CASSASGRGIYNEQFF.